This T cell receptor beta chain originates from a study of OX40 agonist ivuxolimab in advanced cancers. Study-wide context: The costimulatory receptor OX40 (CD134) was targeted by ivuxolimab, a fully human IgG2 agonistic monoclonal antibody. Intravenous ivuxolimab was administered to patients every 2 weeks at six dose levels: 0.01, 0.1, 0.3, 1.5, 3 and 10 mg/kg. Of the roughly 52 patients in dose escalation, around 19 had hepatocellular carcinoma, some 15 had melanoma, 9 had renal cell carcinoma and 9 had head and neck cancer. The dose-escalation cohort was 82.7% male with a mean age of about 54 years, ranging from roughly 20 to 80. Prior anti-PD-1, anti-PD-L1 or anti-CTLA-4 therapy was permitted, and about two fifths of dose-escalation patients had received checkpoint inhibitors. Partial responses occurred in three dose-escalation patients: two with cutaneous melanoma and one with hepatocellular carcinoma. The point of sequencing TCRbeta in the periphery was to test whether ivuxolimab changed TCR sequence diversity and drove clonal T-cell expansion. The monotherapy dose-escalation portion (N ≈ 50 patients) of the phase I ivuxolimab trial is reported in the paper. On the study overall, not on this receptor specifically: After ivuxolimab, more expanded clones were found on average in CD8+ T cells than in CD4+ T cells. Low levels of normalized T-cell clonal expansion were also seen in some nonresponding patients. In the 0.1-3.0 mg/kg groups, partial responders were among the patients with the lowest normalized peripheral clonal expansion, particularly in CD8+ T cells. Which antigens the clonally expanded peripheral T cells were specific for was not determined. Clonal expansion of both CD4+ and CD8+ blood T cells was observed from baseline to week 6 at doses 0.1 to 3.0 mg/kg.

About this clone: Its antigen has not been determined. Per-base quality was not reported, and no clone a single base away is much larger than it.

The trial excluded patients who had a history of autoimmune disease or were on systemic immunosuppression. Peripheral blood for TCR sequencing was collected from all dose cohorts at baseline, on cycle 4 day 1, and on cycle 7 day 1. Samples came from an open-label, multicenter, first-in-human phase I dose-escalation trial of ivuxolimab. The trial enrolled adults with locally advanced or metastatic head and neck squamous cell, hepatocellular, melanoma or renal cell carcinoma. Before TCR sequencing, CD4+ T cells and CD8+ T cells were sorted from peripheral blood as separate populations. Genomic DNA was isolated from the sorted cells so that the TCRbeta CDR3 region could be sequenced. The immunoSEQ Assay was used to sequence the TCRbeta CDR3 regions. TCRdb carries this immuneACCESS record with in-frame sequences only. Its versions omit some clonotypes, under half of them owing to an unresolved V gene in the studies checked, with the rest unexplained. The sample table shows 40,000 or so clones, and around 86% are seen once. The ten biggest clones cover 0.38% of the sample.

The CDR3, from cysteine to phenylalanine, totals 14 residues. Solely the CDR3 DNA is kept, with 42 bases framed from the first base. The germline V gene specifies LGHNA as CDR1 and YNFKEQ as CDR2. The V end loses 5 bases and the J end loses 5 bases, and a stretch of 15 bases separates them. Sample: CD4+ or CD8+ T cells sorted from blood, taken in a trial of the OX40 agonist ivuxolimab. The chain links TRBV4-2 with TRBJ2-5, and possibly TRBD2, on 5 matching bases. This TCR came from an adult with an advanced solid tumor such as melanoma, head and neck, liver or kidney cancer. The DNA sequence is TGTGCCAGCAGCTCCCCCGGGAAGGCGGAGACCCAGTACTTC. The resulting protein is CASSSPGKAETQYF.